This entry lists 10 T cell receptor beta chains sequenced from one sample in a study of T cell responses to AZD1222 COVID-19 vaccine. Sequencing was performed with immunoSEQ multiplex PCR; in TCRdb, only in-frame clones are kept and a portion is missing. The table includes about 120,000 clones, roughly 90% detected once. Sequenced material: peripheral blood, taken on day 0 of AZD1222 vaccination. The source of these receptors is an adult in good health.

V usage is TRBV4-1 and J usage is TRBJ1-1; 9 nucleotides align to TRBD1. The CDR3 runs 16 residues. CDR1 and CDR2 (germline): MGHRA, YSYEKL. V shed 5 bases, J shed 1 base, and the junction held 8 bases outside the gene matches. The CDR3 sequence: CASSKGQGQPNTEAFF. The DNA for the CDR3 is TGCGCCAGCAGCAAAGGACAGGGGCAGCCGAACACTGAAGCTTTCTTT.

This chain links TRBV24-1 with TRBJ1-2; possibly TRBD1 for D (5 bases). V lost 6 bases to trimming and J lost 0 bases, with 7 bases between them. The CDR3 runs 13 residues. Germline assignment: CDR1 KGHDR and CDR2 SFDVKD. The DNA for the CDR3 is TGTGCCACCAGTATGGGGGCTAACTATGGCTACACCTTC. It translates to CATSMGANYGYTF.

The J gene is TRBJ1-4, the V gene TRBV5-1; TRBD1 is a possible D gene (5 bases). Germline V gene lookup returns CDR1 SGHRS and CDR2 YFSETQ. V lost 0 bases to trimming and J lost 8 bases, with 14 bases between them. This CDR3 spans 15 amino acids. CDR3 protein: CASSLDKGPGEKLFF. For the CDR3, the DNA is TGCGCCAGCAGCTTGGACAAGGGGCCGGGAGAAAAACTGTTTTTT.

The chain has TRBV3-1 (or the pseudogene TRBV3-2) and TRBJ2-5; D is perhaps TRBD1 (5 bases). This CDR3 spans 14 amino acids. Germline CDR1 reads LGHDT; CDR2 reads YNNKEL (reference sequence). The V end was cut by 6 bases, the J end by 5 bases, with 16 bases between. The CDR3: CASRGQGRLETQYF. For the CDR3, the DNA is TGTGCCAGCAGAGGCCAGGGTAGATTGGAGACCCAGTACTTC.

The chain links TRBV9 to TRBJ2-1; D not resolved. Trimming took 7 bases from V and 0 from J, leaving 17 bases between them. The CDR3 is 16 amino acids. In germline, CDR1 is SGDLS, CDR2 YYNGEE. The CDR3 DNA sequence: TGTGCCAGCTCCCCTTATGGCGGTAGCTCCTACAATGAGCAGTTCTTC. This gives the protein CASSPYGGSSYNEQFF.

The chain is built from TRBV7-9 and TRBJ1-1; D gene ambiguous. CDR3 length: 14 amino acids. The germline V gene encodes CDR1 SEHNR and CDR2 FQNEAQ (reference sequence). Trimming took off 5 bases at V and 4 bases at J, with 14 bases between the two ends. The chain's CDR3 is CASSVQEVGTEAFF. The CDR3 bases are TGTGCCAGCAGCGTTCAAGAGGTCGGCACTGAAGCTTTCTTT. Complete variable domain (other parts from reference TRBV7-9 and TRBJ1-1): DTGVSQNPRHKITKRGQNVTFRCDPISEHNRLYWYRQTLGQGPEFLTYFQNEAQLEKSRLLSDRFSAERPKGSFSTLEIQRTEQGDSAMYLCASSVQEVGTEAFFGQGTRLTVV.

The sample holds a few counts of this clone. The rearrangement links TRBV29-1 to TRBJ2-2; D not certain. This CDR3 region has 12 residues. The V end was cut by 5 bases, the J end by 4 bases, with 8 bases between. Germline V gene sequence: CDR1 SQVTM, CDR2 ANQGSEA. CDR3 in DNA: TGCAGCGTTTCCAGGTCCACCGGGGAGCTGTTTTTT. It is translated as CSVSRSTGELFF.

CDR3 nucleotide sequence: TGTGCCACCAGCAGAGGGGACCCGGGGAGCAATCAGCCCCAGCATTTT. Translating it yields CATSRGDPGSNQPQHF. The V gene is TRBV15, the J gene TRBJ1-5; TRBD1 is a possible D gene (5 bases). CDR3 length: 16 amino acids. From germline, CDR1 is LNHNV and CDR2 YYDKDF (reference sequence). Deletions cut 1 base from V and 1 base from J, with 11 bases between. Variable domain in full (rest from reference TRBV15 and TRBJ1-5): DAMVIQNPRYQVTQFGKPVTLSCSQTLNHNVMYWYQQKSSQAPKLLFHYYDKDFNNEADTPDNFQSRRPNTSFCFLDIRSPGLGDTAMYLCATSRGDPGSNQPQHFGDGTRLSIL.

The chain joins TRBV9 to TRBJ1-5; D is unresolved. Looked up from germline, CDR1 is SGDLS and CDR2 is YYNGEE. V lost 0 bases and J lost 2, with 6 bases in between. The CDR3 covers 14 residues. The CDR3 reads CASSVGMGNQPQHF. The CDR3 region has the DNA TGTGCCAGCAGCGTAGGCATGGGCAATCAGCCCCAGCATTTT.

The CDR3 DNA reads TGTGCCAGCAGCCGTACTCAGACCCAGTACTTC. It is translated as CASSRTQTQYF. The chain links TRBV7-9 to TRBJ2-5, with D unresolved. This CDR3 comprises 11 residues. CDR1 and CDR2 (germline): SEHNR, FQNEAQ (reference sequence). With 5 bases removed from V and 6 bases from J, the gap between germline ends came to 7 bases. Drawing the rest from reference TRBV7-9 and TRBJ2-5, the complete variable domain is DTGVSQNPRHKITKRGQNVTFRCDPISEHNRLYWYRQTLGQGPEFLTYFQNEAQLEKSRLLSDRFSAERPKGSFSTLEIQRTEQGDSAMYLCASSRTQTQYFGPGTRLLVL.